What follows are 23 T cell receptor beta chains derived from one specimen sequenced in a study of blood T cells in healthy people across ages. A sample-barcoded 5' primer and a J-beta primer mix were used in a second PCR of roughly 6 to 11 cycles. TCRdb re-called the 5' RACE reads through MiXCR, storing one row per CDR3 protein. The sample lists roughly 800,000 distinct CDR3 sequences, nearly 60% occurring once. Material for sequencing was blood. These receptor sequences come from a man aged 30 to 45 in good health.

This clonotype was picked up one time. The CDR3 sequence is CASAKEVRTEAFF. The CDR3 coding sequence is TGTGCCAGCGCGAAGGAGGTTCGGACTGAAGCTTTCTTT. The gene calls are TRBV12-3 or TRBV12-4 and TRBJ1-1; D gene unclear. The CDR3 covers 13 residues. The V end lost 8 bases, the J end lost 5 bases, and 15 bases lay between the germline ends.

There are a few counts of this clonotype. V is TRBV29-1 and J is TRBJ2-7; D gene uncertain. CDR3 length: 11 residues. Trimming removed 4 bases from V and 4 bases from J, with 8 bases in between. Germline V gene sequence: CDR1 SQVTM, CDR2 ANQGSEA. DNA for the CDR3: TGCAGCGTTGGTAGTTTGTACGAGCAGTACTTC. Amino acids: CSVGSLYEQYF.

V gene TRBV20-1 combines with J gene TRBJ1-2; D unclear. The CDR3 extends over 11 amino acids. From germline, CDR1 is DFQATT and CDR2 SNEGSKA (reference sequence). The V and J ends lost 3 bases and 3 bases respectively, with 5 bases between them. The CDR3 coding sequence is TGCAGTGCTAGTCCAGACTATGGCTACACCTTC. Amino acids: CSASPDYGYTF.

Here the CDR3 reads CSVDAGGAGEQYF. The CDR3 DNA sequence: TGCAGCGTTGACGCAGGGGGGGCCGGCGAGCAGTACTTC. The V gene is TRBV29-1, the J gene TRBJ2-5; D may be TRBD1 or TRBD2 (7 bases each). Judging by the DNA end, TRBJ2-7 fits better; the J call may be wrong. Germline V CDR1 and CDR2: SQVTM, ANQGSEA. The length of the CDR3 is 13 residues.

The rearrangement links TRBV20-1 to TRBJ2-1; 8 nucleotides align to TRBD2. Germline loops: CDR1 DFQATT, CDR2 SNEGSKA (reference sequence). V lost 3 bases, J lost 9 bases, and 4 bases stayed unmatched. The CDR3 length is 12 residues. The CDR3 here is CSARFGRGEQFF. The CDR3 coding sequence is TGCAGTGCTAGGTTCGGGAGGGGTGAGCAGTTCTTC.

The chain uses TRBV7-3 and TRBJ2-3; D perhaps matches TRBD2 (5 bases). Germline V gene lookup returns CDR1 SGHTA and CDR2 FQGTGA. The CDR3 has 15 residues. Deletions cut 5 bases from V and 0 bases from J, with 12 bases between. CDR3 in amino acids: CASSPRAESTDTQYF. In DNA, the CDR3 is TGTGCCAGCAGCCCGCGGGCGGAGAGCACAGATACGCAGTATTTT.

The rearrangement links TRBV5-8 to TRBJ2-3; perhaps TRBD1 as D (5 bases). Germline V gene sequence: CDR1 SGHTS, CDR2 YDEGEE. The CDR3 sequence is 18 residues long. V lost 5 bases and J 4 bases, leaving 26 bases between the germline ends. The CDR3 loop reads CASRGFRVPYTKADTQYF. The CDR3 nucleotides are TGTGCCAGCAGAGGTTTCAGGGTGCCTTATACGAAGGCAGATACGCAGTATTTT.

This chain connects TRBV18 to TRBJ2-6; D is perhaps TRBD1 (5 bases). The V and J ends lost 7 bases and 2 bases respectively, with 12 bases between them. The CDR3 totals 15 residues. Germline V CDR1 and CDR2: KGHSH, LQKENI. The chain's CDR3 is CASYAQGAGANVLTF. CDR3 DNA: TGTGCCAGCTACGCCCAGGGTGCTGGGGCCAACGTCCTGACTTTC. Based on the CDR3 plus reference TRBV18 and TRBJ2-6, the full variable domain is NAGVMQNPRHLVRRRGQEARLRCSPMKGHSHVYWYRQLPEEGLKFMVYLQKENIIDESGMPKERFSAEFPKEGPSILRIQQVVRGDSAAYFCASYAQGAGANVLTFGAGSRLTVL.

This clonotype was observed a handful of times. V and J are TRBV7-6 and TRBJ2-7; 11 nucleotides agree with TRBD2. The CDR3 sequence is 15 residues long. Germline V gene data show CDR1 as SGHVS and CDR2 as FNYEAQ. Trimming removed 4 bases from V and 0 bases from J; junction bases left unmatched: 2. The CDR3 loop is CASSWLAGGSYEQYF. The CDR3 DNA sequence: TGTGCCAGCAGCTGGCTAGCGGGAGGCTCCTACGAGCAGTACTTC.

In this sample, this clonotype turned up once. The chain carries TRBV11-2 and TRBJ2-5; perhaps TRBD1 as D (6 bases). The DNA end is more similar to TRBJ2-7, so the J call may be wrong. The CDR3 runs 15 residues. Germline assignment: CDR1 SGHAT and CDR2 FQNNGV. The CDR3 coding sequence is TGTGCCAGCAGCTTAGAGGACAGTTGGGGCTACGAGCAGTACTTC. As protein: CASSLEDSWGYEQYF.

This chain uses TRBV6-6 with TRBJ1-4; no definite D call. This CDR3 spans 11 amino acids. Trimming shortened V by 2 bases and J by 10 bases, and 5 bases separated the two germline ends. Germline CDR1 is MNHNY and CDR2 is SVGAGI (reference sequence). CDR3 sequence reads: CASSYERKLFF. The CDR3 bases are TGTGCCAGCAGTTACGAGAGAAAACTGTTTTTT.

V usage is TRBV3-1 and J usage is TRBJ1-4, with D unclear. This CDR3 spans 15 amino acids. V shed 4 bases and J shed 5 bases, with 14 bases lying between them. Germline values: CDR1 LGHDT, CDR2 YNNKEL (reference sequence). In nucleotides, the CDR3 is TGTGCCAGCAGCCTCCTCGAGTGGAGGAATGAAAAACTGTTTTTT. Its translation: CASSLLEWRNEKLFF.

For this clonotype: A read error may explain this, as a much larger clone is one base away. V is TRBV29-1 and J is TRBJ2-7; D gene uncertain. TRBJ2-5 matches the DNA end more closely, so the J call is doubtful. Germline V gene lookup returns CDR1 SQVTM and CDR2 ANQGSEA. This CDR3 has 12 amino acids. The CDR3 here is CSVDVDGKTQYF. DNA of the CDR3: TGCAGCGTTGATGTTGACGGAAAGACCCAGTACTTC.

This clonotype came up a few times. V is TRBV20-1 and J is TRBJ2-1, with 7 bases that match TRBD2. Trimming removed 1 base from V and 12 bases from J; junction bases left unmatched: 15. Germline V gene data show CDR1 as DFQATT and CDR2 as SNEGSKA (reference sequence). This CDR3 is 15 amino acids long. CDR3 sequence reads: CSARVPGLPGVGQFF. CDR3 bases: TGCAGTGCTAGAGTCCCGGGACTACCAGGAGTGGGGCAGTTCTTC.

A single count supports this clonotype. V usage is TRBV12-3 or TRBV12-4 and J usage is TRBJ2-7, with D possibly being TRBD2 (5 bases). V lost 3 bases and J lost 1, with 25 bases in between. The CDR3 is 19 amino acids. CDR3 coding DNA: TGTGCCAGCAGTTTCTTACTTGAGGGAGCCGTTAAACAGTCCTACGAGCAGTACTTC. Its protein is CASSFLLEGAVKQSYEQYF.

This clonotype was observed a few times. The chain joins TRBV4-3 to TRBJ2-7, with 10 positions matching TRBD2. The CDR3 is 15 amino acids. The germline V gene has CDR1 LGHNA and CDR2 YSLEER. V trimming: 2 bases; J trimming: 3 bases; junction bases outside the gene matches: 4. The CDR3 DNA reads as TGCGCCAGCAGCCAAACTAGCGGGATACACTACGAGCAGTACTTC. Translation: CASSQTSGIHYEQYF.

This clonotype was counted between two and nine times. The genes are TRBV29-1 and TRBJ1-2; D not resolved. The V gene's germline CDR1 is SQVTM and CDR2 ANQGSEA. V lost 4 bases and J lost 3, with 12 bases in between. The length of the CDR3 is 13 residues. The CDR3 DNA reads as TGCAGCGTTGTTCCCAGCTCACACTATGGCTACACCTTC. It codes for CSVVPSSHYGYTF.

The chain links TRBV7-2 to TRBJ1-1; no firm D call. CDR1 is SGHTA, CDR2 FQGNSA, per germline. This CDR3 contains 9 residues. V lost 2 bases, J lost 9 bases, and 1 base lay in between. The chain's CDR3 is CASSLKAFF. CDR3 coding DNA: TGTGCCAGCAGCTTAAAAGCTTTCTTT.

The count of this clonotype is one. The gene calls are TRBV3-1 and TRBJ1-1; 7 bases align to TRBD1. The CDR3 has 15 amino acids. After removal of 6 bases from V and 0 bases from J, the junction contained 7 bases not matched to a gene. Germline CDR1 is LGHDT and CDR2 is YNNKEL (reference sequence). As DNA, the CDR3 is TGTGCCAGCAGTCCCAGAGACAGGGTGAACACTGAAGCTTTCTTT. Protein sequence: CASSPRDRVNTEAFF.

This clonotype came up a few times. The V call is TRBV3-1, the J call TRBJ2-7; 8 positions match TRBD2. The germline CDR1 and CDR2 sequences are LGHDT and YNNKEL (reference sequence). The CDR3 extends over 17 amino acids. Trimming cost V 0 bases and J 7 bases; bases outside gene matches: 14. The CDR3 region is CASSQEGSGSSYNEQYF. In DNA, the CDR3 is TGTGCCAGCAGCCAAGAAGGGAGCGGGAGCTCCTACAATGAGCAGTACTTC.

There are a few counts of this clonotype. The chain couples TRBV2 to TRBJ2-7, with D possibly matching TRBD2 (6 bases). V lost 6 bases and J lost 2, with 20 bases in between. This CDR3 region has 16 residues. In germline, CDR1 is SNHLY, CDR2 FYNNEI. This CDR3 reads CASSELRGASTYEQYF. CDR3 nucleotide sequence: TGTGCCAGCAGCGAACTTCGCGGGGCCTCTACCTACGAGCAGTACTTC. Full variable domain (rest looked up from reference TRBV2 and TRBJ2-7): EPEVTQTPSHQVTQMGQEVILRCVPISNHLYFYWYRQILGQKVEFLVSFYNNEISEKSEIFDDQFSVERPDGSNFTLKIRSTKLEDSAMYFCASSELRGASTYEQYFGPGTRLTVT.

The chain links TRBV10-3 to TRBJ2-5; no definite D call. The DNA end is a closer match to TRBJ2-4, so the J assignment may be wrong. Germline CDR1 and CDR2: ENHRY and SYGVKD. The CDR3 extends over 14 amino acids. CDR3 coding DNA: TGTGCCATCAGTGAGTCGATAGGGAAGGACATTCAGTACTTC. This encodes CAISESIGKDIQYF.

The chain has TRBV5-6 and TRBJ1-2; 7 bases map to TRBD1. The CDR3 contains 16 residues. Trimming took 4 bases from V and 7 from J; bases not matched to a gene: 16. Germline V gene lookup returns CDR1 SGHDT and CDR2 YYEEEE. CDR3 bases: TGTGCCAGCAGCCGTTTCCGGGACAGAGAACTCTCTGGCTACACCTTC. Its protein is CASSRFRDRELSGYTF.